The text below deals with one TCR beta chain. These data originate in a study of blood T cell repertoires in COVID-19. TCRdb's table, derived via immunoSEQ multiplex PCR, lists solely in-frame clones and lacks some. This table has 100,000 to 150,000 clones, roughly 91% appearing once. Material: peripheral blood. The receptor's source is a man aged 45-65 years with active or convalescent COVID-19.

Here the CDR3 DNA reads TGTGCCAGCAGTTACTCGGGCAGGGGGCAGGATGGCTACACCTTC. The encoded protein is CASSYSGRGQDGYTF. The chain recombines TRBV6-5 with TRBJ1-2, with TRBD1 identical over 8 bases. The germline CDR1 and CDR2 sequences are MNHEY and SVGAGI. Losses at the gene ends were 0 bases for V and 6 bases for J; bases not matched to a gene: 6. The CDR3 covers 15 residues.